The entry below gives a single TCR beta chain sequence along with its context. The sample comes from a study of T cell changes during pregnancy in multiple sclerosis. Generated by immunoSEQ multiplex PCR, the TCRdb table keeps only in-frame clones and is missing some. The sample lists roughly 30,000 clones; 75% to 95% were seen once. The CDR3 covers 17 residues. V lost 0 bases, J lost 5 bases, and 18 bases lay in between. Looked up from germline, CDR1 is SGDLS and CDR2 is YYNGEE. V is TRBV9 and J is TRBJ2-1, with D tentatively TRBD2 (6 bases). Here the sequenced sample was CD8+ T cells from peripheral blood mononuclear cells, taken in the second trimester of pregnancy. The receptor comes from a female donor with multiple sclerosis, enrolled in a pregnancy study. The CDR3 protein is CASSVAWDFVGNNEQFF. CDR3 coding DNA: TGTGCCAGCAGCGTAGCCTGGGACTTCGTAGGTAACAATGAGCAGTTCTTC.